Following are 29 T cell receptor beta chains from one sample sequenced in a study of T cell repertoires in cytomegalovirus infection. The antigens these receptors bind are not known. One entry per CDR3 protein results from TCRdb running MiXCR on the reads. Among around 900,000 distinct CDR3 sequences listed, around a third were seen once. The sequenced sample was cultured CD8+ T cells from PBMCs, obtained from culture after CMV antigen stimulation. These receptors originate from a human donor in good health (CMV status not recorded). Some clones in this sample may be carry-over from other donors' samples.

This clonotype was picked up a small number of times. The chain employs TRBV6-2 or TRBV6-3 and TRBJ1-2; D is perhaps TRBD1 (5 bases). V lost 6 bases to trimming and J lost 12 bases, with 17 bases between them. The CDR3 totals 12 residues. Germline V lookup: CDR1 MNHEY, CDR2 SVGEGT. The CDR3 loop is CASRGERLGDTF. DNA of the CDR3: TGTGCCAGCAGGGGGGAACGTCTCGGTGACACCTTC.

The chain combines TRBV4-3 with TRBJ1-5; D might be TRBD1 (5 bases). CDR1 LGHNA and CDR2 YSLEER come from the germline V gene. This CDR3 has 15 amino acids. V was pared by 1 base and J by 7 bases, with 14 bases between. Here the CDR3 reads CASSQGGALGQPQHF. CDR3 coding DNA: TGCGCCAGCAGCCAAGGTGGGGCCCTCGGACAGCCCCAGCATTTT.

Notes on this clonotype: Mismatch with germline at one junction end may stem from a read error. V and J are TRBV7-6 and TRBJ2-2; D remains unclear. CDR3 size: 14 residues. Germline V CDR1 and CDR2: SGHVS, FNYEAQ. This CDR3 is CASSLAPLGGELFF. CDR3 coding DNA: TGTGCTAGCAGCTTAGCCCCCTTGGGTGGGGAGCTGTTTTTT.

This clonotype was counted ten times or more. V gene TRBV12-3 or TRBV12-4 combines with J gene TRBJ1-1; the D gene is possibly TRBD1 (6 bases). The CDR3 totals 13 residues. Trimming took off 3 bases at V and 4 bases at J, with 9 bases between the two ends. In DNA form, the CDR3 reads TGTGCCAGCAGTTTGGCCAGGGGCACTGAAGCTTTCTTT. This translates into CASSLARGTEAFF.

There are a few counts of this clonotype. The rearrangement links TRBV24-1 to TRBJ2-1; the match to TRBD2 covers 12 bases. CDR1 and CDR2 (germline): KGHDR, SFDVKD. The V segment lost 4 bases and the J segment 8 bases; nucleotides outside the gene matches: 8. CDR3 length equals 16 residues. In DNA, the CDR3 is TGTGCCACCAGTGAAGTTTCGGCTAGCGGGAGGGATGAGCAGTTCTTC. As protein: CATSEVSASGRDEQFF.

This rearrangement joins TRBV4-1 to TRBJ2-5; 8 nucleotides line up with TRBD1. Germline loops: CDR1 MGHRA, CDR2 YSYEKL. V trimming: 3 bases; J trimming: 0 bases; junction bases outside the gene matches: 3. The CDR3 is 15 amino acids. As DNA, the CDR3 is TGCGCCAGCAGCCACTCGGACAGGGACCAAGAGACCCAGTACTTC. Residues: CASSHSDRDQETQYF.

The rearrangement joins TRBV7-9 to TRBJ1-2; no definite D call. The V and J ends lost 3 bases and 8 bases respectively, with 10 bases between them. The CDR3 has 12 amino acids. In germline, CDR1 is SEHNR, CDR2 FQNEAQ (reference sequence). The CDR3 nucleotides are TGTGCCAGCAGCTTCGAGTCGCGGGGCTACACCTTC. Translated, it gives CASSFESRGYTF.

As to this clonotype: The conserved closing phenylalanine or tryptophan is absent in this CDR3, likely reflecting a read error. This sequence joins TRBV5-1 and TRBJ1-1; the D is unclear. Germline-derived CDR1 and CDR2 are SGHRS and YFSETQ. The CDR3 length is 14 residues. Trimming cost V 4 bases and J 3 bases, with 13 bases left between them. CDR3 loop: CASSPLGGDTEAFS. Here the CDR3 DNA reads TGCGCCAGCAGCCCACTGGGTGGGGACACTGAAGCTTTCTCT.

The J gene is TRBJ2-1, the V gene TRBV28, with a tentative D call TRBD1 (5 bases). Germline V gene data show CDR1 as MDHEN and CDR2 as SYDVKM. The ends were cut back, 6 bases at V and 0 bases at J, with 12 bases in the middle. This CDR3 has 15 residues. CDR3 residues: CASSHTGSSYNEQFF. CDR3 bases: TGTGCCAGCAGCCATACAGGTAGCTCCTACAATGAGCAGTTCTTC.

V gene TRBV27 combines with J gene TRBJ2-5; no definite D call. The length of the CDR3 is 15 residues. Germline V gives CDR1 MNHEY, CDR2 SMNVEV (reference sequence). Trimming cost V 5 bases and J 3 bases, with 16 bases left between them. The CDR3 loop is CASSLFYGPKETQYF. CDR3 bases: TGTGCCAGCAGTCTCTTTTACGGACCCAAAGAGACCCAGTACTTC.

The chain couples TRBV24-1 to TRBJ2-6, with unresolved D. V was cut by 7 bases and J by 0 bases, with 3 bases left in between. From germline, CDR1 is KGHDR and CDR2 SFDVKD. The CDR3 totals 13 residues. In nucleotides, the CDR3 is TGTGCCACCAGCAACTCTGGGGCCAACGTCCTGACTTTC. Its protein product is CATSNSGANVLTF.

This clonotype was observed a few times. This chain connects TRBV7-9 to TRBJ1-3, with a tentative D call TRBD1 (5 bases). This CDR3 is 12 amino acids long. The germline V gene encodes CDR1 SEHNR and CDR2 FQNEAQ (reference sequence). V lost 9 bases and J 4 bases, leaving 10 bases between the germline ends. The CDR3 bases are TGTGCCAGTCGGGACCGCGGAAACACCATATATTTT. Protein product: CASRDRGNTIYF.

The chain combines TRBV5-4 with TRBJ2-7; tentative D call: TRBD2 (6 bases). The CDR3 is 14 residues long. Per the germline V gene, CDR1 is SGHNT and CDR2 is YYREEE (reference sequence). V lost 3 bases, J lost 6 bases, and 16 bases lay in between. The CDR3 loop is CASSSNLRGGEQYV. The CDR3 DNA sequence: TGTGCCAGCAGCTCCAACTTGCGGGGCGGCGAGCAGTACGTC.

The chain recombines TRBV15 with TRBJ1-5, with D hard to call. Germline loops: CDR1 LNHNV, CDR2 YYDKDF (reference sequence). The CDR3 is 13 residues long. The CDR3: CSTAVLDNQPQHF. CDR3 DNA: TGTTCGACCGCCGTTTTAGACAATCAGCCCCAGCATTTT. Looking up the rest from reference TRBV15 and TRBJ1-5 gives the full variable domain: DAMVIQNPRYQVTQFGKPVTLSCSQTLNHNVMYWYQQKSSQAPKLLFHYYDKDFNNEADTPDNFQSRRPNTSFCFLDIRSPGLGDTAMYLCSTAVLDNQPQHFGDGTRLSIL.

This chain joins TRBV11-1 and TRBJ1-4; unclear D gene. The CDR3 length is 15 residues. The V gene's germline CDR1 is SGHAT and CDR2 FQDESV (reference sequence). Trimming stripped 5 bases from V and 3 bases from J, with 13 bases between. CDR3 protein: CASSVLSNPNEKLFF. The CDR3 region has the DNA TGTGCCAGCAGCGTACTCAGTAACCCTAATGAAAAACTGTTTTTT.

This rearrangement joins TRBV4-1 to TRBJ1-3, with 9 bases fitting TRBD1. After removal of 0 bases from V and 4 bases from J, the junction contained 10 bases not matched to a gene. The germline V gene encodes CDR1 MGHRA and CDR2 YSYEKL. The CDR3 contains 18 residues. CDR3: CASSQDLPGTGFGNTIYF. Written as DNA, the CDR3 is TGCGCCAGCAGCCAAGATTTACCAGGGACAGGGTTCGGAAACACCATATATTTT.

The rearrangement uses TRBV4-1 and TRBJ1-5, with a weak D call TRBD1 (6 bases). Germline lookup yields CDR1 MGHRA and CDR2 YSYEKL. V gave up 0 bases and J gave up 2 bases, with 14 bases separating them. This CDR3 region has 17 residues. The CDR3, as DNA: TGCGCCAGCAGCCAAGATCAGCGAGGGGGAGGCAATCAGCCCCAGCATTTT. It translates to CASSQDQRGGGNQPQHF.

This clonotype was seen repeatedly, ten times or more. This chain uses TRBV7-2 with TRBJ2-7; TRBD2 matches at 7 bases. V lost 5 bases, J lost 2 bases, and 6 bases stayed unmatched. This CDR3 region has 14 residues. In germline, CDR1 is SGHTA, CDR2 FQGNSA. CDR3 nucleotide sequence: TGTGCCAGCAGCCCCTGGGAGGGGACCTACGAGCAGTACTTC. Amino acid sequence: CASSPWEGTYEQYF.

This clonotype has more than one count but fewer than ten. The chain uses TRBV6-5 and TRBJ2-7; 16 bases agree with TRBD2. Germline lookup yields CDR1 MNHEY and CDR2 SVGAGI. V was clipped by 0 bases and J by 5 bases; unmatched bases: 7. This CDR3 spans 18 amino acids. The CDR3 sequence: CASSYSGLAGGPSDEQYF. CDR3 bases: TGTGCCAGCAGTTACTCGGGACTAGCGGGGGGGCCCTCTGACGAGCAGTACTTC.

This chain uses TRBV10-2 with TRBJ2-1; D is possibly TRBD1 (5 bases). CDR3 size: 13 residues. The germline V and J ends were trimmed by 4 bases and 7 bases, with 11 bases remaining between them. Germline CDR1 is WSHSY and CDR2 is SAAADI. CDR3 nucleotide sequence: TGCGCCAGCAGTGTTGGGGCGTGGAATGAGCAGTTCTTC. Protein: CASSVGAWNEQFF.

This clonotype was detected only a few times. For the CDR3, the DNA is TGTGCCATCAGTGAGCCATCTAATAAAGGCGATGAGCAGTTCTTC. This gives the protein CAISEPSNKGDEQFF. V usage is TRBV10-3 and J usage is TRBJ2-1; D is unclear. CDR3 size: 15 residues. V lost 2 bases to trimming and J lost 8 bases, with 16 bases between them. The V gene's germline CDR1 is ENHRY and CDR2 SYGVKD.

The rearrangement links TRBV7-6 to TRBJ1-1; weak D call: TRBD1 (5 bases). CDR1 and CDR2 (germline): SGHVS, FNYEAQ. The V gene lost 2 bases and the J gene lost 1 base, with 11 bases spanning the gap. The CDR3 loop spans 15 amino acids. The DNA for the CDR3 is TGTGCCAGCAGCTTATACGGGGCTGGGAACACTGAAGCTTTCTTT. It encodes CASSLYGAGNTEAFF.

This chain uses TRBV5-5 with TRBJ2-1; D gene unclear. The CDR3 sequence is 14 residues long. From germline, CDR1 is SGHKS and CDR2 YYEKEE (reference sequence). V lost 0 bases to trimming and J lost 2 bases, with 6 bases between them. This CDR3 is CASSLGLPYNEQFF. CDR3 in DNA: TGTGCCAGCAGCTTGGGGCTTCCCTACAATGAGCAGTTCTTC.

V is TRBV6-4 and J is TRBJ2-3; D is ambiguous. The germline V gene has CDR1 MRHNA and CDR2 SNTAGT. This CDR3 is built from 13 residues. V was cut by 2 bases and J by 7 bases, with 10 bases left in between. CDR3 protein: CASSDRPGNTQYF. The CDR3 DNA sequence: TGTGCCAGCAGTGACCGCCCTGGAAATACGCAGTATTTT.

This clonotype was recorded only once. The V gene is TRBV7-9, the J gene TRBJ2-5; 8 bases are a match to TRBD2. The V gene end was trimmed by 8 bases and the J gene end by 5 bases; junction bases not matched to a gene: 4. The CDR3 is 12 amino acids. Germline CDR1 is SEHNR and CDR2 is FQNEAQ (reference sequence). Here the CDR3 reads CASAPGGETQYF. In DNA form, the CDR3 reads TGTGCCAGCGCACCGGGGGGGGAGACCCAGTACTTC.

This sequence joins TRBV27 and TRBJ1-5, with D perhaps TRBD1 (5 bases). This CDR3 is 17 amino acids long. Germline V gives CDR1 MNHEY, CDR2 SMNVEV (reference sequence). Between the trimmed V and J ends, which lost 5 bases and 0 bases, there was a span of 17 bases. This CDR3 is CASSDRNFFHSNQPQHF. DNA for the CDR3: TGTGCCAGCAGTGACAGAAACTTCTTCCATAGCAATCAGCCCCAGCATTTT.

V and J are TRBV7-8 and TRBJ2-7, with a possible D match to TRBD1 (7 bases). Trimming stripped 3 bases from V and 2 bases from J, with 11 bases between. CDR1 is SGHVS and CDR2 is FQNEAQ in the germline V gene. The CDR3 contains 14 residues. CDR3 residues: CASSFQGGPYEQYF. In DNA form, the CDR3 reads TGTGCCAGCAGCTTTCAGGGGGGCCCCTACGAGCAGTACTTC.

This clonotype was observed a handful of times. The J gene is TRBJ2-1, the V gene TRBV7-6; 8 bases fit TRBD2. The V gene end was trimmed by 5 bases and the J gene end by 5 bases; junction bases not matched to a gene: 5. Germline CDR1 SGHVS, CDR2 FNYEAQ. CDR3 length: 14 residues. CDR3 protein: CASSLGGAHNEQFF. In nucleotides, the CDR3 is TGTGCCAGCAGCCTCGGGGGGGCTCACAATGAGCAGTTCTTC.

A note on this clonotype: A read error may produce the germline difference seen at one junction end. The CDR3 is CANSSGTGRTEAFF. CDR3 DNA sequence: TGTGCCAACAGCTCCGGGACAGGGAGGACTGAAGCTTTCTTT. J is TRBJ1-1 and V is TRBV5-5, with 9 bases matching TRBD1. The germline V gene encodes CDR1 SGHKS and CDR2 YYEKEE (reference sequence). CDR3 length equals 14 residues.